This is a list of T cell receptor beta chains from one sample in a study of CD8+CD57+ T cells in acquired aplastic anemia. Via MiXCR, TCRdb re-called the reads, giving one row per CDR3 protein. The table has about 220,000 distinct CDR3 sequences, 30% to 35% seen once. The sequencing input was sorted CD4+, CD8+, or CD8+CD57+ T cells (not recorded which) from PBMCs. All receptors come from a human donor in good health, serving as a control. Each CDR3 is given with its conserved first and last residue. A D gene is named only where the DNA matches it firmly. A row's size may be missing; if present it is once, few, many or a size class.

V gene	J gene	clone size	D gene	CDR3 DNA	CDR3 protein
TRBV25-1	TRBJ1-1	-	-	TGTGCCAGCAGTGAACCAACTCAGGAATCCACTGAAGCTTTCTTT	CASSEPTQESTEAFF
TRBV2	TRBJ1-4	-	-	TGTGCCAGCACGGGGCCAGGGAGAGAAAAACTGTTTTTT	CASTGPGREKLFF
TRBV27	TRBJ1-5	-	-	TGTGCCAGCAGTTTAAACAGAAATCAGCCCCAGCATTTT	CASSLNRNQPQHF
TRBV3-1	TRBJ2-7	-	-	TGTGCCAGCAGTCCCTTGTTCGGGAGCTACGAGCAGTACTTC	CASSPLFGSYEQYF
TRBV12-3/TRBV12-4	TRBJ1-3	many	-	TGTGCCAGCAGTTTGCGGGGTGCAAACACCATATATTTT	CASSLRGANTIYF
TRBV19	TRBJ1-6	many	-	TGTGCCAGTAGTACCGGACCCAATAATTCACCCCTCCACTTT	CASSTGPNNSPLHF
TRBV2	TRBJ1-5	once	-	TGTGCCAGCAGTAGGAGCGGAAACTACAATGAGCCCCAGCATTTT	CASSRSGNYNEPQHF
TRBV2	TRBJ1-3	many	TRBD1	TGTGCCAGCAGGGACAGGGGCCGAAACTCTGGAAACACCATATATTTT	CASRDRGRNSGNTIYF
TRBV4-1	TRBJ1-3	few	-	TGCGCCAGCAGCCAAGTGACCTCTGGAAACACCATATATTTT	CASSQVTSGNTIYF
TRBV7-8	TRBJ2-7	many	-	TGTGCCAGCAGCCAAACAGGGTACGAGCAGTACTTC	CASSQTGYEQYF
TRBV2	TRBJ1-2	many	-	TGTGCCAGCAGCCAGACTAGGGAGGTTGGCTACACCTTC	CASSQTREVGYTF
TRBV19	TRBJ2-5	many	-	TGTGCCAGTAGTATATCAGGGGGGAGAGAGACCCAGTACTTC	CASSISGGRETQYF
TRBV11-2	TRBJ2-5	few	-	TGTGCCAGCAGGGCAGGACCTCTCCAAGAGACCCAGTACTTC	CASRAGPLQETQYF
TRBV15	TRBJ1-1	many	-	TGTGCCACCAGCAGAGTTTTTGCTAAGAACACTGAAGCTTTCTTT	CATSRVFAKNTEAFF
TRBV5-6	TRBJ2-2	-	TRBD1	TGTGCCAGCAGCCTCCTAACGGGACAGGGAAACACCGGGGAGCTGTTTTTT	CASSLLTGQGNTGELFF
TRBV19	TRBJ2-6	many	TRBD1	TGTGCCAGTAGTAATTGGACAGGGAGCGGGGCCAACGTCCTGACTTTC	CASSNWTGSGANVLTF
TRBV5-1	TRBJ2-5	many	-	TGCGCCAGCAGCTTCCCTGGGGCGAGCGAGACCCAGTACTTC	CASSFPGASETQYF
TRBV19	TRBJ2-3	many	TRBD2	TGTGCCAGTAGTATAGGTGTCGGGACTATCAGTGCAGATACGCAGTATTTT	CASSIGVGTISADTQYF
TRBV5-1	TRBJ1-2	many	-	TGCGCCAGCAGCTTTGAGGGGCTAGGCGGCTACACCTTC	CASSFEGLGGYTF
TRBV10-3	TRBJ2-7	few	TRBD1	TGTGCCATCAGTGTGGGGACAGGCGAGCAGTACTTC	CAISVGTGEQYF
TRBV20-1	TRBJ1-4	-	TRBD1	TGCAGTGCTAGAAACCAAGGACAGGGGGCGGAAAAACTGTTTTTT	CSARNQGQGAEKLFF
TRBV15	TRBJ2-3	-	TRBD1	TGTGCCACCAGCAGAGCGGGACAGGGATATGAAAAGCTGTATTTT	CATSRAGQGYEKLYF
TRBV29-1	TRBJ1-2	-	-	TGCAGCGTTGGGGACTGGGGGGACTATGGCTACACCTTC	CSVGDWGDYGYTF
TRBV7-3	TRBJ2-7	-	TRBD1	TGTGCCAGCAGCTTAAGAGGACAGGGACCCTACGAGCAGTACTTC	CASSLRGQGPYEQYF
TRBV10-3	TRBJ1-2	-	TRBD1	TGTGCCAGCAGGATAACAGGGGCCACCTTC	CASRITGATF